The entry that follows covers one T cell receptor beta chain sequence. Its antigen is not known. The PCR was carried out with 60 Vbeta primers and 13 Jbeta primers. TCRdb's copy holds only in-frame clones and misses some; the assay was immunoSEQ multiplex PCR. The table has about 110,000 clones, 82% seen once; the top ten hold less than 3.5%. The sample belongs to a study of cytomegalovirus exposure and HLA in healthy donors. Whole-study results and caveats: The majority of CMV-associated TCR beta chains were reported as apparently HLA-restricted in a later analysis. Accurate prediction of HLA-A and HLA-B alleles (for most subjects) was reportedly achieved from TCR beta sequences. Within an earlier analysis, most TCR beta V segments proved productive either about 90% or about 30% of the time. There was a cluster of highly shared sequence variants that was likely a sequencing artifact.

The source material was PBMCs. The clonotype was recovered from a man under 40 in good health and CMV-seropositive.

CDR3: CASSLAIGGGEYEQYF. The CDR3 DNA reads as TGTGCCAGCAGCTTAGCTATCGGCGGGGGGGAATACGAGCAGTACTTC. This sequence joins TRBV13 and TRBJ2-7; 9 bases agree with TRBD2. The CDR3 consists of 16 residues. From germline, CDR1 is PRHDT and CDR2 FYEKMQ (reference sequence). The J segment lost 4 bases and the V segment lost 1 base, leaving 8 bases of the junction unmatched. The entire variable domain, with the rest obtained from reference TRBV13 and TRBJ2-7, is as follows: AAGVIQSPRHLIKEKRETATLKCYPIPRHDTVYWYQQGPGQDPQFLISFYEKMQSDKGSIPDRFSAQQFSDYHSELNMSSLELGDSALYFCASSLAIGGGEYEQYFGPGTRLTVT.